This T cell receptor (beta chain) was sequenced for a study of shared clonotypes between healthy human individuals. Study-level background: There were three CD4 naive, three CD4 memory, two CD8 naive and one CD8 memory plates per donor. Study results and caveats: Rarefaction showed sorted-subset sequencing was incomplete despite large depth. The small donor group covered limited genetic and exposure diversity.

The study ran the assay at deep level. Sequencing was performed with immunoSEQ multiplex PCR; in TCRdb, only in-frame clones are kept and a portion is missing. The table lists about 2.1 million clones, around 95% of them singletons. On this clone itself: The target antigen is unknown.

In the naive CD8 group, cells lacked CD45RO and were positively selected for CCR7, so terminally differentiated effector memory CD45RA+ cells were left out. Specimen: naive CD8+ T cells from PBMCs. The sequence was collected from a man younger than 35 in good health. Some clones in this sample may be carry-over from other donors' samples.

CDR3 nucleotides: TGTGCCAGCAGCCCACAGGGAGTGGGCACAGATACGCAGTATTTT. Translation: CASSPQGVGTDTQYF. The gene calls are TRBV7-9 and TRBJ2-3; D might be TRBD1 (6 bases). Germline CDR1 is SEHNR and CDR2 is FQNEAQ (reference sequence). V shed 5 bases and J shed 1 base, with 13 bases lying between them. The CDR3 extends over 15 amino acids.